This T cell receptor beta chain was retrieved from a study of cytomegalovirus exposure and HLA in healthy donors. Profiled with immunoSEQ multiplex PCR; TCRdb holds only in-frame clones, not every one. The table lists 90,000 to 150,000 clones, about 82% of them singletons. The CDR3 runs to 16 residues. In germline, CDR1 is SGHNT, CDR2 YYREEE (reference sequence). V was pared by 4 bases and J by 4 bases, with 18 bases between. The receptor's source is a man aged 18 to 30 in good health and CMV-seronegative. The chain links TRBV5-4 to TRBJ2-1; D may be TRBD2 (5 bases). What was sequenced was PBMCs. CDR3 bases: TGTGCCAGCAGCATGGGGTCTAGCCTAATATACAATGAGCAGTTCTTC. As protein: CASSMGSSLIYNEQFF.